The source of this T cell receptor beta chain is a study of T-cell reconstitution after alpha-beta-depleted transplantation in children. Unique molecular identifiers tagged the TCRbeta library. TCRdb analysed the PCR reads with MiXCR anew, one entry per CDR3 protein. The table shows a few hundred thousand distinct CDR3 sequences, with around 10% occurring only once. At least ten counts were recorded for this clonotype. Antigen unknown. Looked up from germline, CDR1 is DFQATT and CDR2 is SNEGSKA (reference sequence). Trimming left V 3 bases short and J 1 base short, with 13 bases between. The CDR3 is made up of 14 amino acids. Study-wide points: The origin of alpha-beta T cells about two months after transplant was reportedly several hundred expanded graft clones. Elevated TCRbeta diversity at day 60 was traced, in some patients, to surviving recipient T cells and thymic progenitors. Diversity and T-cell counts at one year after transplant derived mostly from new T cells.

Sequencing used peripheral blood, obtained 180 days after TCRalphabeta/CD19-depleted stem cell transplant. The chain is built from TRBV20-1 and TRBJ2-7; D is tentatively TRBD1 or TRBD2 (5 bases each). The receptor comes from a male patient aged 2 to 9 who had a stem cell transplant for chronic granulomatous disease, so the T cells may come from the graft donor. This CDR3 is CSASRWDGSYEQYF. The CDR3 nucleotides read TGCAGTGCTAGTAGGTGGGACGGATCCTACGAGCAGTACTTC.